This T cell receptor (beta chain) was sequenced in a study of cytomegalovirus exposure and HLA in healthy donors (dated by TCRdb to about 2017). For context, the study as a whole: The 500 to 700 repertoires of the first cohort and the 95 to 150 validation repertoires were produced on the same platform, according to a later analysis. A separate validation cohort of roughly 130 different subjects was used in addition to the approximately 670-subject first cohort. The study aimed to test whether signatures of past pathogen exposure could be identified by cataloging public T cell receptors. High-throughput TCR immunosequencing, statistical association of individual TCRs with disease status, and machine learning were combined to predict cytomegalovirus infection status.

The investigation overall reported the following: A later analysis lacked HLA typing for the validation cohort, so it scored co-occurrence in that cohort across all 110 or so repertoires. In vitro tests confirmed that a few of the cytomegalovirus-associated TCR beta chains recognize cytomegalovirus antigens. Of the cluster scores, about 94% were above 0 in a later analysis, which found that TCRs clustered in the first cohort also tended to co-occur in the 120 validation repertoires. A total of roughly 160 TCR beta chains were listed by the study as associated with cytomegalovirus. The authors suggested that the approach could potentially be generalized to other disease states and immunological phenotypes. Cytomegalovirus status was reported to be diagnosed by the classifier with high specificity and sensitivity in both the original and validation cohorts. Most TCR sequences were observed very rarely across donors, whereas some public TCRs were present in many individuals.

Library prep was done by the immunoSEQ multiplex PCR assay. The original pipeline was this. To diagnose cytomegalovirus status from the catalog of TCR beta chain sequences, a statistical classification framework was built. Sourced from immuneACCESS, this table was stored by TCRdb with only in-frame sequences that have V and J called. A share of the clones is absent; for the studies checked, an unresolved V gene accounts for under half, and the remainder has no known explanation. That table is the source of V, J and clone size, and D and trimming were worked out from the DNA. The sample profile shows over 200,000 clones; less than 90% of them were found once. The ten biggest clones cover 4.5% to 6% of the sample. Looking up the germline V gene yields CDR1 MNHNS and CDR2 SASEGT. At the junction V is shortened by 0 bases and J by 2 bases, with 7 bases in between. Measured from the cysteine to the phenylalanine, the CDR3 is 14 residues long. Here the CDR3 DNA is all that survives: 42 bases in frame from base 1.

The donors belonged to the validation cohort of about 120 subjects, which was separate from the 666-subject first cohort. Concerning this clone: Its specific antigen is unknown. Per-base quality was not reported, and no clone a single base away is much larger than it.

This clonotype was obtained from a woman under 30 in good health and CMV-seronegative. Here the chain combines TRBV6-1 and TRBJ2-5; no D gene call is confident. The sample taken for sequencing was PBMCs. The DNA sequence follows: TGTGCCAGCAGTGAAGCGCACACACAAGAGACCCAGTACTTC. Translated, this is CASSEAHTQETQYF.